This is a list of T cell receptor beta chains from one sample in a study of vaccination effects on CD4 cells after COVID-19. For these TCRs, the target antigens are not known. Measured with immunoSEQ multiplex PCR; TCRdb has only the in-frame clones, and not every one. The table has around 45,000 clones, about 80% seen once; the top ten hold 10% to 13%. Sequenced material: CD4+ T cells from PBMCs cultured with SARS-CoV-2 spike peptides, taken before COVID-19 vaccination. Receptor source: a human donor who received a COVID-19 vaccine. Each CDR3 is given with its conserved first and last residue. D genes are given only for firm matches. Expanded clones are given a class, and other clones once, few, many or no size at all.

J,V,size,D,CDR3,DNA
TRBJ2-5,TRBV4-2,NA,NA,CASSQDRIAETQYF,TGTGCCAGCAGCCAAGATCGAATAGCAGAGACCCAGTACTTC
TRBJ2-3,TRBV11-2,few,TRBD2,CASRGAGTRYADTQYF,TGTGCCAGCAGGGGGGCTGGGACTAGATACGCAGATACGCAGTATTTT
TRBJ1-2,TRBV29-1,once,NA,CSTFDITNYGYTF,TGCAGCACCTTCGATATCACTAACTATGGCTACACCTTC
TRBJ1-5,TRBV19,NA,NA,CASSIRPESNQPQHF,TGTGCCAGTAGTATTCGACCAGAAAGCAATCAGCCCCAGCATTTT
TRBJ2-2,TRBV7-9,NA,NA,CASTVIRGRTGELFF,TGTGCCAGCACCGTAATCCGCGGCCGTACCGGGGAGCTGTTTTTT
TRBJ2-1,TRBV6-6,NA,NA,CASSYWGSSYNEQFF,TGTGCCAGCAGTTATTGGGGGAGCTCCTACAATGAGCAGTTCTTC
TRBJ1-1,TRBV7-2,NA,NA,CASSLAGTHTEAFF,TGTGCCAGCAGCTTAGCAGGGACTCACACTGAAGCTTTCTTT
TRBJ2-3,TRBV9,NA,NA,CASSVESRKDTQYF,TGTGCCAGCAGCGTAGAGTCGAGGAAAGATACGCAGTATTTT
TRBJ2-3,TRBV18,NA,NA,CASSPGFLDTQYF,TGTGCCAGCTCACCAGGGTTCCTAGATACGCAGTATTTT
TRBJ1-1,TRBV7-9,NA,TRBD1,CASSSSGQGNTEAFF,TGTGCCAGCAGCTCGTCCGGACAGGGGAACACTGAAGCTTTCTTT
TRBJ2-5,TRBV28,NA,TRBD2,CASSTPGLAETQYF,TGTGCCAGCAGCACCCCGGGACTAGCAGAGACCCAGTACTTC
TRBJ1-2,TRBV2,NA,NA,CASSTQGLAKGDGYTF,TGTGCCAGCAGTACCCAGGGACTCGCGAAAGGCGATGGCTACACCTTC
TRBJ1-1,TRBV4-2,NA,NA,CASSSGGSNTEAFF,TGTGCCAGCAGCTCCGGGGGGTCGAACACTGAAGCTTTCTTT
TRBJ2-1,TRBV29-1,NA,NA,CSASGSLYNEQFF,TGCAGCGCGTCAGGGTCACTTTACAATGAGCAGTTCTTC
TRBJ2-1,TRBV6-2/TRBV6-3,NA,NA,CASSSVYNEQFF,TGTGCCAGCAGTTCGGTATACAATGAGCAGTTCTTC
TRBJ1-1,TRBV29-1,once,TRBD1,CSVELGQGMGRTEAFF,TGCAGCGTTGAGTTGGGACAGGGGATGGGAAGGACTGAAGCTTTCTTT
TRBJ2-3,TRBV4-1,NA,TRBD2,CASSQAKTSGEGDTQYF,TGCGCCAGCAGCCAAGCTAAGACTAGCGGGGAGGGAGATACGCAGTATTTT